The 6 T cell receptor beta chains given below trace back to one sample, sequenced in a study of memory CD4+ T cells and cytomegalovirus serostatus. Single viable CD3+CD4+CD8-CD45RO+ cells were sorted as the memory CD4+ T cells. Here immunoSEQ multiplex PCR was the method, and the copy in TCRdb shows in-frame clones only, minus some. The table shows about 46,000 clones, with around 82% occurring only once. Sequenced input: memory CD4+ T cells from blood. These receptors came from an adult in good health and CMV-seronegative.

The chain carries TRBV11-1 and TRBJ2-6; 8 nucleotides match TRBD2. The CDR3 is made up of 17 amino acids. Trimming cost V 3 bases and J 0 bases; bases outside gene matches: 4. CDR1 SGHAT and CDR2 FQDESV come from the germline V gene (reference sequence). The CDR3 reads CASSFGGGVSGANVLTF. The CDR3 coding sequence is TGTGCCAGCAGCTTCGGGGGGGGTGTCTCTGGGGCCAACGTCCTGACTTTC.

A single count supports this clone. The chain employs TRBV4-2 and TRBJ2-6; 7 nucleotides line up with TRBD1. The germline CDR1 and CDR2 sequences are LGHNA and YNFKEQ. Unmatched junction bases numbered 12, after V lost 4 bases and J lost 0 bases. The CDR3 sequence is 19 residues long. The CDR3 is CASSRNPRDSVSGANVLTF. CDR3 DNA: TGTGCCAGCAGCCGTAATCCCCGGGACAGTGTCTCTGGGGCCAACGTCCTGACTTTC.

V and J are TRBV2 and TRBJ1-5; 8 positions match TRBD1. The CDR3 spans 16 residues. With V trimmed by 7 bases and J by 1 base, 9 bases remained unmatched. Germline V gene data show CDR1 as SNHLY and CDR2 as FYNNEI. The CDR3 nucleotides read TGTGCCAGCACATCGCAGGGGGCGAGGAGCAATCAGCCCCAGCATTTT. Protein product: CASTSQGARSNQPQHF.

This clone appeared once. The chain carries TRBV10-3 and TRBJ1-1; D gene ambiguous. Germline V gene lookup returns CDR1 ENHRY and CDR2 SYGVKD. The CDR3 extends over 15 amino acids. Trimming left V 1 base short and J 1 base short, with 10 bases between. CDR3 in DNA: TGTGCCATCAGTGAGTTCGGCGGGCAGAACACTGAAGCTTTCTTT. Its protein is CAISEFGGQNTEAFF.

V gene TRBV10-3 combines with J gene TRBJ1-6; tentatively, D is TRBD1 (6 bases). V gave up 6 bases and J gave up 8 bases, with 14 bases separating them. This CDR3 is 14 amino acids long. The germline V gene encodes CDR1 ENHRY and CDR2 SYGVKD. CDR3 region: CAIRGGQVDSPLHF. CDR3 DNA: TGTGCCATCAGGGGGGGCCAAGTGGATTCACCCCTCCACTTT.

The chain is built from TRBV9 and TRBJ1-4; D is undetermined. This CDR3 is built from 13 residues. Germline assignment: CDR1 SGDLS and CDR2 YYNGEE. Trimming removed 4 bases at V and 8 bases at J, with 12 bases between. The CDR3, as DNA: TGTGCCAGCAGCCCCCGGGGAGCGGAAAAACTGTTTTTT. Translation gives CASSPRGAEKLFF.